This T cell receptor (beta chain) was identified in a study of identical twins. Template switching added a universal primer binding site, and final cDNA carried unique molecular identifiers. MiXCR, run by TCRdb on the 5' RACE reads, gives a single entry per CDR3 protein. The sample contains some 1,600,000 distinct CDR3 sequences, less than 35% of which appear only once. Study-level findings and limits: Out-of-frame TCR alpha sharing observed in monozygotic twins exceeded model estimates. Out-of-frame alpha sequences shared by twins showed excess low generation probability.

The J segment lost 0 bases and the V segment lost 4 bases, leaving 6 bases of the junction unmatched. This CDR3 comprises 15 residues. The germline V gene has CDR1 SGHRS and CDR2 YFSETQ. Concerning this clonotype: Its cognate antigen is unknown.

The receptor was derived from a newborn girl in good health. The sequenced sample consisted of cord blood. The chain combines TRBV5-1 with TRBJ2-7; the match to TRBD1 covers 8 bases. The CDR3 loop is CASSIRGQGSYEQYF. CDR3 DNA sequence: TGCGCCAGCAGCATCAGGGGGCAGGGCTCCTACGAGCAGTACTTC.